The clone carrying this T cell receptor (beta chain) came up a few times. Its antigen is still unknown. CDR3 length equals 14 residues. J lost 2 bases, V lost 6 bases, and 5 bases had no gene match. Germline CDR1 reads SGHVS; CDR2 reads FQNEAQ. This entry is derived from a study of T cells after yellow fever vaccination. Notes on the study in general: The secondary response was weaker, and its peak arrived faster, on day 5 versus 15.

TCRdb independently ran MiXCR on the 5' RACE reads; one entry per CDR3 protein. The repertoire consists of roughly 250,000 distinct CDR3 sequences, with 10% to 15% occurring once and the leading ten covering about 0.51%. The V gene is TRBV7-8, the J gene TRBJ2-7; TRBD1 aligns across 9 bases. The clonotype comes from a man aged 25 to 40 who received the YFV17D yellow fever vaccine. The starting material was CD4+ T cells sorted from PBMCs, obtained 45 days after the yellow fever booster vaccination. The CDR3 region has the DNA TGTGCCAGCAGAAAAGGGACAGGGACCTACGAGCAGTACTTC. Protein product: CASRKGTGTYEQYF.